This TCR beta chain comes out of a study of T cell responses to AZD1222 COVID-19 vaccine (dated by TCRdb to the early 2020s). For context, the study as a whole: AZD1222 recipients given second doses at about 4 weeks or at about 12 weeks were pooled, since spike-specific TCR depth and breadth were not found to differ between the two schedules. TCR sequencing covered 230 or so trial participants: 200 to 220 given two doses of AZD1222 and 26 given two doses of MenACWY control vaccine. Trial participants were enrolled by age into subgroups of 18-55, 56-69 and 70-plus years, and approximately 150, 30 and 60 TCR-sequenced participants, respectively, were included in these subgroups.

Regarding this clone: Its antigen remains unidentified. Base qualities are not provided; no much larger clone lies one nucleotide away.

Overall study outcomes, separate from this receptor: CD4 TCRs associated with the vaccine covered the entire spike protein, and the dominant responses were in regions 160-218 and 743-854. The 56-69-year group was small, and its depth increase did not reach significance, likely because of low power. Conclusions about previously exposed vaccinees are limited because only a handful of AZD1222 recipients were SARS-CoV-2 seropositive at baseline. Reportedly, close to half of the unique spike-specific TCRs recognized epitopes lying outside the regions that are mutated in the B.1.351 and B.1.1.7 variants. Spike-specific TCR breadth and depth rose significantly after two AZD1222 doses compared with day 0 and with MenACWY recipients. No day 14 peak-response samples were available, so repertoires were characterized only after the peak T cell response. Participants were mostly white British and included more females than males, and it was suggested by the authors that clonal diversity may have been underestimated.

The CDR3 regions of human TCRbeta chains were subjected to immunosequencing. The source study handled its data this way. TCRs in the repertoires were matched against a reference library of SARS-CoV-2-specific TCRs that had been generated with the MIRA antigen-specificity platform. Breadth was defined as the fraction of unique TCRs that were SARS-CoV-2-associated, and depth was defined as the fraction of total T cells that were SARS-CoV-2-associated. Using the MIRA data, each spike-specific TCR was assigned both to the spike region to which the TCR was reactive and to a CD4 or CD8 class. Log10-transformed breadth and depth values were compared by one-way ANOVA with Sidak's multiple comparisons tests. TCRdb holds this immuneACCESS table with in-frame rearrangements only. Some clones are missing; in checked studies, unresolved V genes explain under half, and the rest has no known cause. D and trimming come from the DNA, and the V and J calls and clone size come from that table. The sample table contains about 210,000 clones; only one count was recorded for approximately 92% of them. The ten largest clones represent approximately 1.5% of the sample.

The time point label corresponds to: baseline before first vaccination. Samples from vaccinated people were obtained from the UK trials COV001 and COV002, which included a single-blind randomized controlled phase 2/3 trial of AZD1222 (ChAdOx1 nCoV-19) in healthy adults. For TCRbeta chain sequencing, PBMC samples from trial participants were taken at day 0 and at day 28 after the second dose. This TCR came from an adult in good health. Sequencing was performed on peripheral blood, taken on day 0 of AZD1222 vaccination.

This receptor carries the CDR3 CASSLDRITEAFF. The bases are TGTGCCAGCAGTCTGGACAGGATTACTGAAGCTTTCTTT. Recombination connected TRBV5-4 to TRBJ1-1; 7 of the junction bases match TRBD1. CDR1 and CDR2, per the germline V gene (reference sequence), are SGHNT and YYREEE. Ends trimmed: V by 5 bases, J by 5 bases; bases unmatched to a gene: 6. Including the terminal cysteine and phenylalanine, the CDR3 comprises 13 residues. Only the CDR3 part of the read is kept: 39 bases, read in frame from the first base.